Below, 18 T cell receptor beta chains from the same sample are listed, as sequenced in a study of blood T cell repertoires in COVID-19. The table came from immunoSEQ multiplex PCR; TCRdb's copy has only in-frame clones and leaves some out. The sample consists of 130,000 to 150,000 clones, around 81% of them appearing once. The specimen was peripheral blood. All receptors come from a woman aged 50 to 60 with acute or convalescent COVID-19.

The J gene is TRBJ2-7, the V gene TRBV9; D is unclear. The length of the CDR3 is 13 residues. The V end was cut by 1 base, the J end by 4 bases, with 9 bases between. In germline, CDR1 is SGDLS, CDR2 YYNGEE. The DNA for the CDR3 is TGTGCCAGCAGCGTAAACACAGCTTACGAGCAGTACTTC. Translation gives CASSVNTAYEQYF.

The chain recombines TRBV27 with TRBJ1-2, with 7 bases that match TRBD1. Unmatched junction bases numbered 5, after V lost 5 bases and J lost 2 bases. Germline-derived CDR1 and CDR2 are MNHEY and SMNVEV (reference sequence). The CDR3 consists of 14 residues. CDR3 loop: CASSEGQPNYGYTF. The CDR3, as DNA: TGTGCCAGCAGTGAGGGACAGCCCAACTATGGCTACACCTTC.

This clone has only a few counts. The chain couples TRBV27 to TRBJ1-1; perhaps TRBD1 as D (5 bases). Germline CDR1 and CDR2: MNHEY and SMNVEV (reference sequence). Trimming stripped 5 bases from V and 4 bases from J, with 11 bases between. The CDR3 loop spans 13 amino acids. The chain's CDR3 is CASSTPGSTEAFF. The CDR3 DNA sequence: TGTGCCAGCAGTACCCCAGGGTCCACTGAAGCTTTCTTT.

The chain uses TRBV7-8 and TRBJ2-7; D is perhaps TRBD1 (6 bases). Germline CDR1 is SGHVS and CDR2 is FQNEAQ. This CDR3 has 15 amino acids. Trimming shortened V by 4 bases and J by 6 bases, and 19 bases separated the two germline ends. The CDR3 sequence: CASSSPGHGRSEQYF. CDR3 nucleotides: TGTGCCAGCAGCTCACCGGGACACGGAAGGTCCGAGCAGTACTTC.

In its sample, this clone was seen once. The chain is built from TRBV2 and TRBJ1-2; a weak D match, TRBD1 (6 bases). This CDR3 comprises 13 residues. From germline, CDR1 is SNHLY and CDR2 FYNNEI. V lost 8 bases and J lost 4, with 14 bases in between. The CDR3 DNA reads as TGTGCCAGCCGCCGTCGGACAGTCTATGGCTACACCTTC. Translated, it gives CASRRRTVYGYTF. The whole variable domain, remainder taken from reference TRBV2 and TRBJ1-2, is EPEVTQTPSHQVTQMGQEVILRCVPISNHLYFYWYRQILGQKVEFLVSFYNNEISEKSEIFDDQFSVERPDGSNFTLKIRSTKLEDSAMYFCASRRRTVYGYTFGSGTRLTVV.

The chain carries TRBV28 and TRBJ2-2; 8 nucleotides line up with TRBD1. Germline V lookup: CDR1 MDHEN, CDR2 SYDVKM. J was trimmed by 6 bases and V by 7 bases; bases with no gene match: 7. This CDR3 comprises 14 residues. CDR3 region: CASIAGQGAGELFF. The CDR3 DNA sequence: TGTGCCAGCATCGCAGGACAGGGAGCCGGGGAGCTGTTTTTT.

V usage is TRBV27 and J usage is TRBJ1-5, with D hard to call. Germline CDR1 reads MNHEY; CDR2 reads SMNVEV (reference sequence). This CDR3 has 14 residues. V was cut by 5 bases and J by 2 bases, with 10 bases left in between. CDR3 region: CASSPLLGNQPQHF. The CDR3 nucleotides are TGTGCCAGCAGTCCCCTCCTTGGCAATCAGCCCCAGCATTTT.

V usage is TRBV5-5 and J usage is TRBJ1-6, with D tentatively TRBD1 (5 bases). The germline V and J ends were trimmed by 0 bases and 6 bases, with 10 bases remaining between them. The CDR3 is made up of 15 amino acids. Germline V gene lookup returns CDR1 SGHKS and CDR2 YYEKEE (reference sequence). The CDR3 loop reads CASSLALTANSPLHF. The CDR3 nucleotides are TGTGCCAGCAGCTTGGCCCTGACAGCTAATTCACCCCTCCACTTT.

The CDR3 region has the DNA TGTGCCAGCAGCCCGCAGGGCGCCAAAAACATTCAGTACTTC. Amino acids: CASSPQGAKNIQYF. The rearrangement joins TRBV7-2 to TRBJ2-4; tentatively, D is TRBD1 (5 bases). Trimming took off 5 bases at V and 1 base at J, with 9 bases between the two ends. The CDR3 length is 14 residues. The germline V gene encodes CDR1 SGHTA and CDR2 FQGNSA.

This chain links TRBV5-6 with TRBJ1-2; D ambiguous. V was clipped by 4 bases and J by 8 bases, with 21 bases between them. This CDR3 is built from 15 residues. The germline V gene encodes CDR1 SGHDT and CDR2 YYEEEE. CDR3 DNA: TGTGCCAGCAGCCATCCAGAAGTAACGCGGGGAGGCTACACCTTC. This translates into CASSHPEVTRGGYTF.

This chain joins TRBV29-1 and TRBJ1-2; D gene unclear. Germline CDR1 is SQVTM and CDR2 is ANQGSEA. The CDR3 runs to 15 residues. Trimming stripped 3 bases from V and 5 bases from J, with 19 bases between. The CDR3 DNA is TGCAGCGTTGAGGGAGTTACGGGCAGGCAATATGGCTACACCTTC. The encoded protein is CSVEGVTGRQYGYTF.

The chain recombines TRBV4-2 with TRBJ1-5; the D gene is possibly TRBD1 (6 bases). With 3 bases removed from V and 0 bases from J, the gap between germline ends came to 18 bases. Germline CDR1 is LGHNA and CDR2 is YNFKEQ. The CDR3 contains 18 residues. For the CDR3, the DNA is TGTGCCAGCAGCCAGTCGAGCCTACAGGGAAGTAGCAATCAGCCCCAGCATTTT. It yields the protein CASSQSSLQGSSNQPQHF.

V gene TRBV19 combines with J gene TRBJ2-3; TRBD2 aligns across 8 bases. The germline gives CDR1 LNHDA, CDR2 SQIVND (reference sequence). This CDR3 region has 16 residues. Trimming cost V 1 base and J 2 bases; bases outside gene matches: 5. CDR3 sequence (DNA): TGTGCCAGTAGTATAGTACCTAGCGGGCACACAGATACGCAGTATTTT. Its protein product is CASSIVPSGHTDTQYF.

This chain links TRBV28 with TRBJ1-2, with TRBD1 as a possible D gene (6 bases). Germline CDR1 reads MDHEN; CDR2 reads SYDVKM. Deletions cut 9 bases from V and 2 bases from J, with 22 bases between. This CDR3 spans 16 amino acids. The CDR3 sequence: CASSLQMDRGNYGYTF. CDR3 DNA: TGTGCCAGTAGCCTGCAAATGGACAGAGGGAACTATGGCTACACCTTC.

The chain couples TRBV7-2 to TRBJ2-5, with 10 bases that match TRBD2. The trim removed 3 bases at V and 5 bases at J, leaving 9 bases unmatched. This CDR3 is built from 16 residues. In germline, CDR1 is SGHTA, CDR2 FQGNSA. The CDR3 sequence is CASSLVVSSGGETQYF. The CDR3 coding sequence is TGTGCCAGCAGCTTGGTTGTGTCTAGCGGGGGTGAGACCCAGTACTTC.

The gene calls are TRBV4-3 and TRBJ2-3; 9 bases line up with TRBD2. CDR1 and CDR2 from the germline V gene are LGHNA and YSLEER. This CDR3 is built from 16 residues. Trimming at V came to 0 bases and at J to 6 bases, leaving 7 bases not matched to a gene. CDR3 protein: CASSQDWRGGSDTQYF. The CDR3 DNA sequence: TGCGCCAGCAGCCAAGATTGGCGGGGGGGCTCGGATACGCAGTATTTT.

The chain has TRBV7-3 and TRBJ2-1; TRBD2 agrees at 10 bases. The CDR3 is 17 amino acids. Germline V gene data show CDR1 as SGHTA and CDR2 as FQGTGA. Germline trimming cut 0 bases from V and 0 bases from J; bases unmatched to any gene: 2. CDR3 DNA sequence: TGTGCCAGCAGCTTAACTGCTAGCGGGGGCTCCTACAATGAGCAGTTCTTC. As protein: CASSLTASGGSYNEQFF.

The V gene is TRBV4-1, the J gene TRBJ1-6, with TRBD1 matching 8 bases. Trimming removed 3 bases from V and 10 bases from J; junction bases left unmatched: 8. The CDR3 loop spans 15 amino acids. Germline V gene lookup returns CDR1 MGHRA and CDR2 YSYEKL. DNA for the CDR3: TGCGCCAGCAGCCAGAATGACAGGGGAAGATCACCCCTCCACTTT. Its translation: CASSQNDRGRSPLHF.